The 25 T cell receptor beta chains below were found in one sample sequenced in a study of blood T cells in healthy people across ages. A second 7 to 11 cycle PCR used barcoded and J-beta primers. One entry per CDR3 protein, called by TCRdb with MiXCR from the 5' RACE reads. The sample gives approximately 700,000 distinct CDR3 sequences, 32% of which show up once; approximately 15% is in the top ten. The sample was blood. The receptors stem from a woman older than 75 in good health.

This clonotype was picked up many times. The gene calls are TRBV5-1 and TRBJ1-6; 9 nucleotides line up with TRBD1. V was pared by 4 bases and J by 7 bases, with 6 bases of the junction left unmatched. The CDR3 loop spans 15 amino acids. CDR1 and CDR2 from the germline V gene are SGHRS and YFSETQ. The CDR3 loop reads CASSPRTGDNSPLHF. The CDR3 DNA is TGCGCCAGCAGCCCGCGGACAGGGGACAATTCACCCCTCCACTTT. Combining the CDR3 with reference TRBV5-1 and TRBJ1-6 gives the whole variable domain KAGVTQTPRYLIKTRGQQVTLSCSPISGHRSVSWYQQTPGQGLQFLFEYFSETQRNKGNFPGRFSGRQFSNSRSEMNVSTLELGDSALYLCASSPRTGDNSPLHFGNGTRLTVT.

The sample holds many counts of this clonotype. The V call is TRBV20-1, the J call TRBJ2-1, with D perhaps matching TRBD2 (5 bases). Looked up from germline, CDR1 is DFQATT and CDR2 is SNEGSKA (reference sequence). The length of the CDR3 is 12 residues. The V end was cut by 5 bases, the J end by 6 bases, with 11 bases between. The CDR3 sequence: CSAGPGINEQFF. Here the CDR3 DNA reads TGCAGTGCTGGCCCGGGGATCAATGAGCAGTTCTTC.

Comments on this clonotype: At one end, the junction sequence differs from germline, possibly due to a read error. V gene TRBV5-1 combines with J gene TRBJ2-7, with a weak D call TRBD2 (5 bases). CDR3 size: 16 residues. The germline CDR1 and CDR2 sequences are SGHRS and YFSETQ. The CDR3 DNA reads TGCGTCAGCAGCTTGCTCGGGGATAGGGCATTTTACGAGCAGTACTTC. Its translation is CVSSLLGDRAFYEQYF.

This clonotype was observed a few times. The chain recombines TRBV6-2 or TRBV6-3 with TRBJ1-1; TRBD1 is a possible D gene (6 bases). The CDR3 runs to 14 residues. CDR1 MNHEY and CDR2 SVGEGT come from the germline V gene. With 7 bases removed from V and 2 bases from J, the gap between germline ends came to 14 bases. The CDR3 DNA follows: TGTGCCAGCAACGGTGGGGGGACAAACACTGAAGCTTTCTTT. This encodes CASNGGGTNTEAFF.

Many counts were recorded for this clonotype. The chain links TRBV7-2 to TRBJ2-7, with 8 bases that match TRBD2. J was trimmed by 0 bases and V by 5 bases; bases with no gene match: 9. The CDR3 is made up of 16 amino acids. From germline, CDR1 is SGHTA and CDR2 FQGNSA. This CDR3 is CASSPDSGGNSYEQYF. CDR3 nucleotides: TGTGCCAGCAGCCCCGACAGCGGGGGTAACTCCTACGAGCAGTACTTC.

The chain employs TRBV2 and TRBJ2-7; D may be TRBD1 or TRBD2 (5 bases each). Trimming took off 8 bases at V and 2 bases at J, with 10 bases between the two ends. The length of the CDR3 is 12 residues. Germline CDR1 is SNHLY and CDR2 is FYNNEI. CDR3 DNA: TGTGCCAGCCTGGGACGGCCCTACGAGCAGTACTTC. Protein: CASLGRPYEQYF.

This clonotype was detected a few times. This likely traces to a read error, being one base from a far larger clone. V usage is TRBV12-3 or TRBV12-4 and J usage is TRBJ1-2, with 7 bases matching TRBD1. This CDR3 region has 13 residues. CDR3 sequence (DNA): TGTGCCAGCAGTTCCGGACAGGACTATGGCTACATCTTC. As protein: CASSSGQDYGYIF.

This clonotype was picked up one time. The chain's CDR3 is CSASNPSGGGETQYF. CDR3 coding DNA: TGCAGTGCTAGTAATCCTAGCGGGGGAGGGGAGACCCAGTACTTC. This chain links TRBV20-1 with TRBJ2-5; 10 bases line up with TRBD2. The CDR3 runs 15 residues. Germline CDR1 DFQATT, CDR2 SNEGSKA (reference sequence). Trimming cost V 3 bases and J 5 bases; bases outside gene matches: 9.

The rearrangement uses TRBV5-1 and TRBJ2-3; 11 bases fit TRBD1. V shed 1 base, J shed 4 bases, and the junction held 11 bases outside the gene matches. This CDR3 has 18 residues. Germline V gene data show CDR1 as SGHRS and CDR2 as YFSETQ. CDR3 loop: CASSLKGQGVGGADTQYF. CDR3 bases: TGCGCCAGCAGCTTGAAGGGACAGGGGGTAGGGGGAGCAGATACGCAGTATTTT.

In regard to this clonotype: One base away lies a much larger clone, so this may be a sequencing read error. V usage is TRBV7-2 and J usage is TRBJ2-2; D remains unclear. This CDR3 region has 14 residues. The germline V gene encodes CDR1 SGHTA and CDR2 FQGNSA. V was shortened by 8 bases and J by 7 bases, with 17 bases between the two germline ends. Here the CDR3 reads CASALRGDNGELFF. The CDR3 DNA sequence: TGTGCCAGCGCCTTACGCGGTGACAACGGGGAGCTGTTTTTT.

This clonotype was seen at least ten times. The gene calls are TRBV7-2 and TRBJ2-4, with 10 bases lining up with TRBD2. The trim removed 5 bases at V and 9 bases at J, leaving 10 bases unmatched. In germline, CDR1 is SGHTA, CDR2 FQGNSA. CDR3 size: 15 residues. In DNA form, the CDR3 reads TGTGCCAGCAGCCCCTTTAGCGGGGGGAGGGTCATTCAGTACTTC. This sequence encodes CASSPFSGGRVIQYF.

The chain has TRBV20-1 and TRBJ1-4; the match to TRBD1 covers 8 bases. After removal of 6 bases from V and 12 bases from J, the junction contained 15 bases not matched to a gene. This CDR3 comprises 14 residues. Germline-derived CDR1 and CDR2 are DFQATT and SNEGSKA (reference sequence). The CDR3 here is CSAHGQGVGWELFF. The CDR3 DNA sequence: TGCAGTGCCCACGGACAGGGTGTTGGGTGGGAACTGTTTTTT.

A note on this clonotype: A read error is possible here, since a much larger clone lies one base away. This chain joins TRBV2 and TRBJ2-1; D is ambiguous. The DNA matches TRBJ2-7 better at its end, which makes the J call doubtful. CDR1 and CDR2 (germline): SNHLY, FYNNEI. This CDR3 region has 14 residues. The CDR3 is CASSVSEQYNEQYF. In DNA, the CDR3 is TGTGCCAGCAGTGTGTCGGAGCAATACAATGAGCAGTACTTC.

This chain connects TRBV4-2 to TRBJ1-1; D is possibly TRBD1 (5 bases). Germline lookup yields CDR1 LGHNA and CDR2 YNFKEQ. CDR3 length: 17 residues. V was clipped by 4 bases and J by 2 bases, with 20 bases between them. CDR3 residues: CASSRGIGGEGNTEAFF. CDR3 in DNA: TGTGCCAGCAGCCGAGGAATAGGAGGGGAGGGTAACACTGAAGCTTTCTTT.

This clonotype was counted ten times or more. The chain joins TRBV7-9 to TRBJ1-2, with TRBD1 as a possible D gene (5 bases). CDR1 SEHNR and CDR2 FQNEAQ come from the germline V gene (reference sequence). This CDR3 is built from 14 residues. V was shortened by 4 bases and J by 6 bases, with 15 bases between the two germline ends. CDR3 region: CASSSNIGADGYTF. The CDR3 DNA reads TGTGCCAGCAGCTCCAATATCGGGGCTGATGGCTACACCTTC.

This clonotype was recorded only once. This may arise from a read error, as a much more abundant clone is one base away. This rearrangement joins TRBV6-1 to TRBJ2-7; 7 bases are shared with TRBD1. V dropped 6 bases and J dropped 7; count of bases not matched to a gene: 6. In germline, CDR1 is MNHNS, CDR2 SASEGT. The CDR3 has 12 amino acids. This chain's CDR3 is CASSGQANEQYF. Here the CDR3 DNA reads TGTGCCAGCAGCGGACAGGCCAATGAGCAGTACTTC.

This clonotype was recorded only once. This sequence joins TRBV6-2 or TRBV6-3 and TRBJ2-5; no firm D call. The CDR3 totals 13 residues. Trimming stripped 6 bases from V and 4 bases from J, with 12 bases between. The germline V gene encodes CDR1 MNHEY and CDR2 SVGEGT. DNA for the CDR3: TGTGCCAGCAGACGCGATTTTGGAGAGACCCAGTACTTC. Translating gives CASRRDFGETQYF.

The table lists this clonotype with a count of one. With a much larger clone just one base away, this may be a read error. The chain joins TRBV6-6 to TRBJ1-5, with 9 bases matching TRBD1. The CDR3 extends over 14 amino acids. Looked up from germline, CDR1 is MNHNY and CDR2 is SVGAGI (reference sequence). CDR3 coding DNA: TGTACCAGCAAGGGGGACAGGGATTTTCAGCCCCAGCATTTT. Its translation is CTSKGDRDFQPQHF.

Only a few counts were recorded for this clonotype. The chain combines TRBV21-1 with TRBJ2-7. TRBV21-1 is recorded as a pseudogene. The CDR3 contains 13 residues. In DNA form, the CDR3 reads TGTGCCACCATGGCCGTAAGCTCCTACGAGCAGTACTTC. It yields the protein CATMAVSSYEQYF.

This clonotype showed up many times. The J gene is TRBJ2-1, the V gene TRBV18, with D tentatively TRBD2 (7 bases). V was trimmed by 2 bases and J by 2 bases, leaving 13 bases between them. The V gene's germline CDR1 is KGHSH and CDR2 LQKENI. CDR3 length: 16 residues. This CDR3 is CASSPARGGAYNEQFF. Written as DNA, the CDR3 is TGTGCCAGCTCACCAGCGAGGGGGGGGGCCTACAATGAGCAGTTCTTC.

Details on this clonotype: A clone one base away is much larger, so this may be a read error. The V gene is TRBV7-9, the J gene TRBJ2-1; D remains unclear. Germline CDR1 SEHNR, CDR2 FQNEAQ (reference sequence). This CDR3 has 13 amino acids. CDR3 residues: CASSLRSINERFF. The CDR3 coding sequence is TGTGCCAGCAGCTTAAGGTCGATCAATGAGCGGTTCTTC.

This clonotype came up a few times. A read error is possible here, since a much larger clone lies one base away. The chain recombines TRBV12-3 or TRBV12-4 with TRBJ2-7, with D possibly TRBD2 on 8 matching bases. The length of the CDR3 is 15 residues. V was pared by 3 bases and J by 7 bases, with 19 bases between. The CDR3 nucleotides are TGTGCCAGCAGTTTCGGGAGGGGGCCTTACAATGAGCAGTACTTC. Translated, it gives CASSFGRGPYNEQYF.

V is TRBV20-1 and J is TRBJ2-7; tentative D call: TRBD1 (6 bases). Trimming shortened V by 2 bases and J by 6 bases, and 14 bases separated the two germline ends. The CDR3 length is 13 residues. CDR1 DFQATT and CDR2 SNEGSKA come from the germline V gene (reference sequence). The CDR3 here is CSARQGGRGEQYF. In nucleotides, the CDR3 is TGCAGTGCTAGACAAGGCGGCAGGGGCGAGCAGTACTTC.

This clonotype occurred a few times. The CDR3 reads CASTHRHKNTGELFF. In DNA, the CDR3 is TGTGCCAGCACCCACAGACACAAGAACACCGGGGAGCTGTTTTTT. The gene calls are TRBV6-1 and TRBJ2-2; no definite D call. The V gene lost 7 bases and the J gene lost 1 base, with 13 bases spanning the gap. The CDR3 runs 15 residues. CDR1 and CDR2 (germline): MNHNS, SASEGT.

The table lists this clonotype with a few counts. V is TRBV12-3 or TRBV12-4 and J is TRBJ1-1; 9 nucleotides agree with TRBD1. The CDR3 runs to 15 residues. Trimming removed 8 bases from V and 0 bases from J; junction bases left unmatched: 7. In DNA form, the CDR3 reads TGTGCCAGCTGGGACAGGGACGGTCTGAACACTGAAGCTTTCTTT. Its protein is CASWDRDGLNTEAFF.